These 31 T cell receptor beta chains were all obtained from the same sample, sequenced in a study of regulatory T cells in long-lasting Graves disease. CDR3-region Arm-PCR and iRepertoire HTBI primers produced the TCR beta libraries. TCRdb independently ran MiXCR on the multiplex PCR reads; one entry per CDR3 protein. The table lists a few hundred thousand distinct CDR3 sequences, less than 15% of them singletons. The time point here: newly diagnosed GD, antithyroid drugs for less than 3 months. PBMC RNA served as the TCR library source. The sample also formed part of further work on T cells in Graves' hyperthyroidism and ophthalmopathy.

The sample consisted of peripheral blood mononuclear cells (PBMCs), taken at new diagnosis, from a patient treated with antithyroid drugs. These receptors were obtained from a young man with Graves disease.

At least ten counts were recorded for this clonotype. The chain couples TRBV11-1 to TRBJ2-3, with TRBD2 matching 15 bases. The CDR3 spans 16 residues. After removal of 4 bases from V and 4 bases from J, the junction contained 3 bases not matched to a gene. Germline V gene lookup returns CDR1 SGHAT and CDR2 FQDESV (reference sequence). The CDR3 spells CASSSGLAGGADTQYF. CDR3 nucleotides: TGTGCCAGCAGCTCGGGACTAGCGGGAGGCGCAGATACGCAGTATTTT.

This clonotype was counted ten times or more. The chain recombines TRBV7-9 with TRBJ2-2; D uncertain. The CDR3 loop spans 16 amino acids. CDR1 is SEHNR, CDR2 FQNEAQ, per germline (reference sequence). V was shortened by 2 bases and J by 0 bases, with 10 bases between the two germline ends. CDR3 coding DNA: TGTGCCAGCAGCTTAAGTTTTTTCCCGAACACCGGGGAGCTGTTTTTT. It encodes CASSLSFFPNTGELFF.

This CDR3 reads CASSEFGGVANEQYF. DNA for the CDR3: TGTGCCAGCAGTGAATTCGGCGGGGTGGCTAACGAGCAGTACTTC. The chain links TRBV25-1 to TRBJ2-7, with D possibly matching TRBD2 (6 bases). The germline V and J ends were trimmed by 1 base and 5 bases, with 15 bases remaining between them. The CDR3 extends over 15 amino acids. Germline V gene data show CDR1 as MGHDK and CDR2 as SYGVNS.

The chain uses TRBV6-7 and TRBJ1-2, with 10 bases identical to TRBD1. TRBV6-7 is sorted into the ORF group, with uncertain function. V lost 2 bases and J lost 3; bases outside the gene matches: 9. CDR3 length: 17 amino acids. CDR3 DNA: TGTGCCAGCAGTTACATGGACAGGGGGAGAGGGGACTATGGCTACACCTTC. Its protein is CASSYMDRGRGDYGYTF.

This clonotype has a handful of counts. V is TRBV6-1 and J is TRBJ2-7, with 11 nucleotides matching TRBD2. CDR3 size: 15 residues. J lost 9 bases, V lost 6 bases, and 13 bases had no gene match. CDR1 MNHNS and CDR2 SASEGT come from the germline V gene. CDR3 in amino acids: CASRGTSGSGVWQYF. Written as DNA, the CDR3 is TGTGCCAGCAGGGGTACTAGCGGGAGTGGGGTCTGGCAGTACTTC.

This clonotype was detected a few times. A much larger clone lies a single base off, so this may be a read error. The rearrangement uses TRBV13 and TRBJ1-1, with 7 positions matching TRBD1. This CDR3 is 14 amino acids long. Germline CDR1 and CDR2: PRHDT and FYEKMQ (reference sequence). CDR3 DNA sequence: TGTGCCAGCGGCTTAGGGACAGCACATACTGAAGCTTTCTTT. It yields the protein CASGLGTAHTEAFF.

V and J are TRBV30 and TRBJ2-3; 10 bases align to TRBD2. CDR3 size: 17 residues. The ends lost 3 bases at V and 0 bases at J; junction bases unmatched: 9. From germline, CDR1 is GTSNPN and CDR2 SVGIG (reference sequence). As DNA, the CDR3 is TGTGCCTGGAGCCCCCGGACTAGCGGATTTAGCACAGATACGCAGTATTTT. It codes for CAWSPRTSGFSTDTQYF.

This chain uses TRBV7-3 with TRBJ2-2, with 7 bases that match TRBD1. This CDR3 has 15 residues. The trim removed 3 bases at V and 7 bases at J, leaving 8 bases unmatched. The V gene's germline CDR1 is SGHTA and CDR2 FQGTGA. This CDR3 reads CASSLDRMDSGELFF. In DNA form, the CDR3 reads TGTGCCAGCAGCTTGGACAGGATGGATAGCGGGGAGCTGTTTTTT.

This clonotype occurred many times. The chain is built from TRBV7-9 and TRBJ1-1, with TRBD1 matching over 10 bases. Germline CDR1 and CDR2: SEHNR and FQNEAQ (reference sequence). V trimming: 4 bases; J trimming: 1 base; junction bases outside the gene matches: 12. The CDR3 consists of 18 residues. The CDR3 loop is CASSSPPLGDRGNTEAFF. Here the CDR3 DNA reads TGTGCCAGCAGCTCGCCCCCCTTAGGGGACAGGGGGAACACTGAAGCTTTCTTT.

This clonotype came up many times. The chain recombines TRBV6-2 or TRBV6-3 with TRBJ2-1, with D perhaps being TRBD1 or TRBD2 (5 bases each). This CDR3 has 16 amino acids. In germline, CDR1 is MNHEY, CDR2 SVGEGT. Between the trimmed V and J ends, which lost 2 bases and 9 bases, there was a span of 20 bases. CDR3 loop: CASSYQWGNIRTEQFF. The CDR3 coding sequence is TGTGCCAGCAGTTACCAGTGGGGGAACATCCGGACTGAGCAGTTCTTC.

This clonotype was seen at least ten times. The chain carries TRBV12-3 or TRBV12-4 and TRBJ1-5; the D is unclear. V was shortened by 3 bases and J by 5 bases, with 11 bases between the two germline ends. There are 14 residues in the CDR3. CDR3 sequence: CASSLSSGYQPQHF. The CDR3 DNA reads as TGTGCCAGCAGTTTGTCGTCGGGGTATCAGCCCCAGCATTTT.

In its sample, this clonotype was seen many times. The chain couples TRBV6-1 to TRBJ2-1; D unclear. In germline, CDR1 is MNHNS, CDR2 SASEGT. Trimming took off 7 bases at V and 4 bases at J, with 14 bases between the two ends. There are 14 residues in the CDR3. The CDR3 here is CASNLRRRYNEQFF. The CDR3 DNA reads TGTGCCAGCAACCTTCGACGCCGGTACAATGAGCAGTTCTTC.

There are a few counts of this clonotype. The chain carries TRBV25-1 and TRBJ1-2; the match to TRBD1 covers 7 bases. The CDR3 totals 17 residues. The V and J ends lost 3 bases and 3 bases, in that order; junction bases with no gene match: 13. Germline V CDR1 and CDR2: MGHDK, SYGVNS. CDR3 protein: CASSDSLGDSPYYGYTF. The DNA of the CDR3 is TGTGCCAGCAGTGATTCTTTGGGGGACAGCCCTTACTATGGCTACACCTTC.

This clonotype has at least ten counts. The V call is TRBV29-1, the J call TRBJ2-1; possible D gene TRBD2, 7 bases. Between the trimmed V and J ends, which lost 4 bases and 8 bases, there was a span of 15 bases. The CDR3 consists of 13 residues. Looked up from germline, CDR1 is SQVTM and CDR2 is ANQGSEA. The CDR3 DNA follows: TGCAGCGTTGTTAGGGGGGAGGGCCATGAGCAGTTCTTC. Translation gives CSVVRGEGHEQFF.

The CDR3 loop is CASSYSPWDTYTGELFF. DNA of the CDR3: TGTGCCAGCAGTTACTCGCCATGGGACACCTACACCGGGGAGCTGTTTTTT. The chain has TRBV6-2 or TRBV6-3 and TRBJ2-2; D is perhaps TRBD1 (6 bases). The CDR3 has 17 residues. The germline V gene has CDR1 MNHEY and CDR2 SVGEGT. V dropped 0 bases and J dropped 3 bases, with 14 bases sitting between them.

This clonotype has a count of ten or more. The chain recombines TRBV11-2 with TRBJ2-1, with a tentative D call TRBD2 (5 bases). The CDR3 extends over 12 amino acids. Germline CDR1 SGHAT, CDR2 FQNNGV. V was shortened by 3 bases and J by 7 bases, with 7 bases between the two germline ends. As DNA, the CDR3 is TGTGCCAGCAGCTTCCCGGGGAATGAGCAGTTCTTC. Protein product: CASSFPGNEQFF.

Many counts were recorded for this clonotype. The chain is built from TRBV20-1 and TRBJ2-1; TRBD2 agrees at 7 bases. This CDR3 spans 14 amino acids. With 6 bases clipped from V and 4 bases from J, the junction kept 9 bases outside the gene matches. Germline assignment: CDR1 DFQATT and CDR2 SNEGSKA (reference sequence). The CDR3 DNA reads TGCAGTGCCCGTGGGCTAGCGGAGTACAATGAGCAGTTCTTC. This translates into CSARGLAEYNEQFF.

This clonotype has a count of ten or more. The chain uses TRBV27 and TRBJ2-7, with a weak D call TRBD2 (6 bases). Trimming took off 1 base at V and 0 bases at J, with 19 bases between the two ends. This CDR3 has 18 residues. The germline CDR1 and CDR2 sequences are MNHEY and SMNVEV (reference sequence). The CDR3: CASSLWGIGRGRSYEQYF. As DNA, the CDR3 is TGTGCCAGCAGTTTATGGGGGATCGGGCGGGGCCGCTCCTACGAGCAGTACTTC.

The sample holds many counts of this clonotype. The DNA of the CDR3 is TGCAGTGCATTAGCGGGAGGGCTCTACAATGAGCAGTTCTTC. Its translation is CSALAGGLYNEQFF. The rearrangement uses TRBV20-1 and TRBJ2-1, with TRBD2 matching over 11 bases. After removal of 6 bases from V and 3 bases from J, the junction contained 4 bases not matched to a gene. Germline CDR1 is DFQATT and CDR2 is SNEGSKA (reference sequence). The CDR3 is made up of 14 amino acids.

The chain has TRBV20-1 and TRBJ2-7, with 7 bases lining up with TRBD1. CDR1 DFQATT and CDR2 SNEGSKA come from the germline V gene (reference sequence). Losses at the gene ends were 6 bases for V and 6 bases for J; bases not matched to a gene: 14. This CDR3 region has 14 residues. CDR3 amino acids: CSAKYATGVCEQYF. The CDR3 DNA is TGCAGTGCCAAATACGCCACAGGGGTCTGCGAGCAGTACTTC.

CDR3 nucleotides: TGCAGTGCTCCTCCCAGTTCGACGGCCAAAAACATTCAGTACTTC. This gives the protein CSAPPSSTAKNIQYF. The chain combines TRBV20-1 with TRBJ2-4, with D hard to call. Trimming removed 5 bases from V and 1 base from J, with 15 bases in between. This CDR3 contains 15 residues. Germline-derived CDR1 and CDR2 are DFQATT and SNEGSKA (reference sequence).

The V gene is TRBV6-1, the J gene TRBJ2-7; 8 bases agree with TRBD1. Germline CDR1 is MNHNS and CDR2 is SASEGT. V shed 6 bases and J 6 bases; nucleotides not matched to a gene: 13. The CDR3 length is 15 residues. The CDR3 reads CASRAQGARYIEQYF. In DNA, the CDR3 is TGTGCCAGCAGAGCCCAGGGGGCGCGGTATATCGAGCAGTACTTC.

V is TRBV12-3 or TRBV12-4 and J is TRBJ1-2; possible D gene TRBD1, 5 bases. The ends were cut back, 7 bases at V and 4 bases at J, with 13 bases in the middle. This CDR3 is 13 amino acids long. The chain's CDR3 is CASTSTGLYGYTF. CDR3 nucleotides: TGTGCCAGCACCTCAACAGGTCTCTATGGCTACACCTTC.

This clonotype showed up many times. CDR3 coding DNA: TGCAGCGTTGAGGGCCGCAGGGACTATGGCTACACCTTC. It yields the protein CSVEGRRDYGYTF. The genes are TRBV29-1 and TRBJ1-2, with a possible D match to TRBD1 (5 bases). CDR1 and CDR2 (germline): SQVTM, ANQGSEA. This CDR3 comprises 13 residues. Trimming took 3 bases from V and 3 from J, leaving 11 bases between them.

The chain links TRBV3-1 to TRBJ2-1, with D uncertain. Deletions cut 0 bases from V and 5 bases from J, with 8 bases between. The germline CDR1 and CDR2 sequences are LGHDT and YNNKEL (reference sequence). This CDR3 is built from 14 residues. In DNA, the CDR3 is TGTGCCAGCAGCCAAGATGGGCAGCACAATGAGCAGTTCTTC. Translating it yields CASSQDGQHNEQFF.

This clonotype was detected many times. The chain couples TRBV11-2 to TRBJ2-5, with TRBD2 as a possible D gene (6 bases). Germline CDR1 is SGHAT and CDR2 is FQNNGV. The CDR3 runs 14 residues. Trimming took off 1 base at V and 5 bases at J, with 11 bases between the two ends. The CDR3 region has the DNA TGTGCCAGCAGCTTAGCGGCGGGATATGAGACCCAGTACTTC. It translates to CASSLAAGYETQYF.

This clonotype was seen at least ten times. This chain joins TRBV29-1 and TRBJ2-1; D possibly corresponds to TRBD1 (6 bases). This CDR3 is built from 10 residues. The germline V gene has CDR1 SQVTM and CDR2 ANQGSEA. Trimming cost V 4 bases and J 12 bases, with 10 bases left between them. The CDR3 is CSVGKDRQFF. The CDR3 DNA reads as TGCAGCGTTGGTAAGGACAGGCAGTTCTTC.

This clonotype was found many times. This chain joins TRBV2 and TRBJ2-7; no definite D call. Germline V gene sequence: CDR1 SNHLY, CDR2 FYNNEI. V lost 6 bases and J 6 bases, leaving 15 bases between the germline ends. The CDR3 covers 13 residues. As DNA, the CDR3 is TGTGCCAGCAGAGGTTCGGGCCCCTCCGAGCAGTACTTC. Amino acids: CASRGSGPSEQYF.

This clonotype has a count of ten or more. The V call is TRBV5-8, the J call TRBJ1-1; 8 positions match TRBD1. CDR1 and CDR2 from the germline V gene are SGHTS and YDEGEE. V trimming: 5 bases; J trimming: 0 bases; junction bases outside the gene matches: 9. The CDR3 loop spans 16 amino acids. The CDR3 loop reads CASRNGQGFMNTEAFF. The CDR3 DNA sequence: TGTGCCAGCAGGAACGGACAGGGATTTATGAACACTGAAGCTTTCTTT. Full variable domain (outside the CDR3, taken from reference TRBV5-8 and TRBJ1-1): EAGVTQSPTHLIKTRGQQATLRCSPISGHTSVYWYQQALGLGLQFLLWYDEGEERNRGNFPPRFSGRQFPNYSSELNVNALELEDSALYLCASRNGQGFMNTEAFFGQGTRLTVV.

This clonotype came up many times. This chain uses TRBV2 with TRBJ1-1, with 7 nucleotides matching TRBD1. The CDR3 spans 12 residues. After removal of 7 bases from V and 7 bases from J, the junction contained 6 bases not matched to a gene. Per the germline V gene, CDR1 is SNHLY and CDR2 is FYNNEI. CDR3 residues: CASTIRTGEAFF. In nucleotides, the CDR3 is TGTGCCAGCACGATTCGGACAGGTGAAGCTTTCTTT.

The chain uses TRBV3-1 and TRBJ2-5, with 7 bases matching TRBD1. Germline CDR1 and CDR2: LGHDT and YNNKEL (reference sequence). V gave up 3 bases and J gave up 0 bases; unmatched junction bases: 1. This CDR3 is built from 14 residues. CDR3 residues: CASSQTGYQETQYF. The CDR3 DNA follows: TGTGCCAGCAGCCAGACAGGGTACCAAGAGACCCAGTACTTC.